A selection of T cell receptor beta chains follows, all from one sample in a study of identical twins. TCRdb fed the 5' RACE reads into MiXCR, producing one record per CDR3 protein. The sample carries 650,000 to 800,000 distinct CDR3 sequences, 8% to 9% recorded once. These same records also appear under a second study, on yellow fever vaccine responses in identical twins.

The specimen sequenced was PBMCs. The receptors originated from a woman between 18 and 29 years old in good health. Both conserved end residues are part of each CDR3. D genes are given only for firm matches. Clone size is stated in some rows and not others, as once, few, many or a class when expanded.

>TRBD1|few|TRBJ2-7|TRBV4-3
CASSQGTGTESYEQYF
TGCGCCAGCAGCCAAGGGACCGGGACAGAGTCCTACGAGCAGTACTTC
>TRBD1|many|TRBJ1-3|TRBV7-2
CASSGPGQGNTIYF
TGTGCCAGCAGCGGCCCGGGACAGGGAAACACCATATATTTT
>NA|few|TRBJ2-2|TRBV15
CATSRDPQAGELFF
TGTGCCACCAGCAGAGATCCACAGGCCGGGGAGCTGTTTTTT
>NA|NA|TRBJ1-1|TRBV24-1
CAAIDGVTNTEAFF
TGTGCCGCCATAGATGGCGTAACGAACACTGAAGCTTTCTTT
>NA|NA|TRBJ1-4|TRBV20-1
CSHPRAGEELFF
TGCAGTCACCCACGTGCCGGGGAGGAACTGTTTTTT
>NA|few|TRBJ2-3|TRBV7-3
CASSLRPGGGSDTDTQYF
TGTGCCAGCAGCTTAAGGCCAGGGGGAGGAAGTGACACAGATACGCAGTATTTT
>NA|few|TRBJ2-7|TRBV7-3
CASRSSGTPAYEQYF
TGTGCCAGCAGGTCGTCCGGGACACCGGCCTACGAGCAGTACTTC
>NA|NA|TRBJ2-3|TRBV7-9
CASSLGDSTTDTQYF
TGTGCCAGCAGCTTAGGGGACTCCACCACAGATACGCAGTATTTT
>NA|NA|TRBJ2-4|TRBV20-1
CSARGPRLAKNIQYF
TGCAGTGCTAGAGGCCCCAGGCTTGCCAAAAACATTCAGTACTTC
>TRBD1|many|TRBJ2-7|TRBV12-3/TRBV12-4
CASSLQGVEQYF
TGTGCCAGCAGTCTACAGGGGGTCGAGCAGTACTTC
>NA|few|TRBJ2-4|TRBV6-5
CASRPRGGKNIQYF
TGTGCCAGCAGGCCTAGGGGGGGCAAAAACATTCAGTACTTC
>NA|NA|TRBJ1-4|TRBV7-9
CASSLARGGTNEKLFF
TGTGCCAGCAGCTTAGCGCGAGGGGGAACTAATGAAAAACTGTTTTTT
>NA|NA|TRBJ1-5|TRBV6-1
CASSQKGKAQHF
TGTGCCAGCAGCCAAAAGGGGAAGGCGCAGCATTTT
>NA|few|TRBJ2-7|TRBV7-6
CASSLGRTSDEQYF
TGTGCCAGCAGCTTAGGCAGGACATCGGACGAGCAGTACTTC
>TRBD2|few|TRBJ2-7|TRBV28
CAISGGRATIYEQYF
TGTGCCATATCGGGGGGGCGTGCGACGATCTACGAGCAGTACTTC
>NA|many|TRBJ2-7|TRBV5-6
CASSLAWVLSYEQYF
TGTGCCAGCAGCTTGGCGTGGGTCCTATCCTACGAGCAGTACTTC
>NA|NA|TRBJ2-7|TRBV7-2
CASSLSVSTYEQYF
TGTGCCAGCAGCTTGAGTGTCTCCACCTACGAGCAGTACTTC
>TRBD1|NA|TRBJ2-7|TRBV6-1
CASRRDRVIGEQYF
TGTGCCAGCAGACGGGACAGGGTAATAGGCGAGCAGTACTTC
>NA|few|TRBJ2-7|TRBV5-1
CASSWGRGSSYEQYF
TGCGCCAGCAGCTGGGGTAGGGGGAGCTCCTACGAGCAGTACTTC
>TRBD2|many|TRBJ2-7|TRBV9
CASSVGSSGTYEQYF
TGTGCCAGCAGCGTAGGGAGTAGCGGGACCTACGAGCAGTACTTC
>TRBD1|many|TRBJ1-1|TRBV29-1
CSVRQGGNTEAFF
TGCAGCGTCCGACAGGGAGGAAACACTGAAGCTTTCTTT
>TRBD1|NA|TRBJ1-5|TRBV4-1
CASSQVTGGSNQPQHF
TGCGCCAGCAGCCAAGTTACAGGGGGTAGCAATCAGCCCCAGCATTTT
>NA|NA|TRBJ1-4|TRBV5-5
CASTLGGTNEKLFF
TGTGCCAGCACCCTCGGGGGTACTAATGAAAAACTGTTTTTT
>TRBD2|NA|TRBJ2-2|TRBV9
CASSVAAGANTGELFF
TGTGCCAGCAGCGTAGCTGCGGGAGCGAACACCGGGGAGCTGTTTTTT
>TRBD1|NA|TRBJ1-1|TRBV18
CASSQGQVGEAFF
TGTGCCAGCTCACAGGGACAGGTGGGAGAAGCTTTCTTT
>TRBD2|NA|TRBJ2-5|TRBV11-2
CASSLVAPAGGARETQYF
TGTGCCAGCAGCTTAGTTGCCCCAGCGGGGGGGGCGCGGGAGACCCAGTACTTC
>TRBD2|many|TRBJ2-1|TRBV7-8
CASSELAGGSYNEQFF
TGTGCCAGCAGCGAACTAGCGGGGGGCTCCTACAATGAGCAGTTCTTC
>TRBD2|NA|TRBJ2-1|TRBV11-2
CASSRLAGALSSYNEQFF
TGTGCCAGCAGCAGACTAGCGGGGGCCCTCAGCTCCTACAATGAGCAGTTCTTC
>NA|NA|TRBJ2-7|TRBV7-9
CASSLGKGIYEQYF
TGTGCCAGCAGCTTAGGCAAGGGGATCTACGAGCAGTACTTC
>TRBD2|many|TRBJ2-5|TRBV7-8
CASSLGLAGYQETQYF
TGTGCCAGCAGCTTAGGACTAGCGGGGTACCAAGAGACCCAGTACTTC
>NA|NA|TRBJ2-7|TRBV28
CASRGGFSYEQYF
TGTGCCAGCAGGGGGGGCTTCTCCTACGAGCAGTACTTC
>NA|NA|TRBJ2-1|TRBV14
CASSQLESWGYNEQFF
TGTGCCAGCAGCCAACTCGAGAGCTGGGGTTATAATGAGCAGTTCTTC
>NA|few|TRBJ2-2|TRBV6-2/TRBV6-3
CASSSRPQLLAWELFF
TGTGCCAGCAGTTCCCGACCTCAATTACTGGCGTGGGAGCTGTTTTTT
>TRBD2|few|TRBJ2-7|TRBV7-9
CASSLQGLAGVEQYF
TGTGCCAGCAGCTTACAGGGACTAGCGGGAGTTGAGCAGTACTTC
>TRBD1|NA|TRBJ2-7|TRBV30
CAWTGGSEQYF
TGTGCCTGGACAGGGGGCTCCGAGCAGTACTTC
>TRBD1|NA|TRBJ2-1|TRBV7-2
CASSPRSGTGNNEQFF
TGTGCCAGCAGCCCCCGTTCCGGGACAGGGAACAATGAGCAGTTCTTC
>NA|many|TRBJ2-7|TRBV3-1
CASSQGGNEQYF
TGTGCCAGCAGCCAAGGGGGGAACGAGCAGTACTTC
>TRBD2|few|TRBJ2-2|TRBV12-3/TRBV12-4
CASSLGLAGGHGELFF
TGTGCCAGCAGTTTAGGGCTAGCGGGAGGACACGGGGAGCTGTTTTTT
>NA|many|TRBJ2-7|TRBV29-1
CSPLTDTGEQYF
TGCAGCCCCCTTACGGACACGGGAGAGCAGTACTTC
>TRBD2|few|TRBJ2-3|TRBV7-2
CASSLVWTSGNTQYF
TGTGCCAGCAGCTTAGTTTGGACTAGCGGTAATACGCAGTATTTT
>NA|few|TRBJ2-7|TRBV6-2/TRBV6-3
CASRQGVYEQYF
TGTGCCAGCAGGCAGGGAGTCTACGAGCAGTACTTC
>NA|NA|TRBJ2-1|TRBV7-7
CASSPEGGPGAEQFF
TGTGCTAGCAGCCCAGAAGGGGGACCGGGGGCTGAGCAGTTCTTC
>TRBD1|NA|TRBJ2-7|TRBV20-1
CSARSGQGAYEQYF
TGCAGTGCTAGATCGGGACAGGGGGCCTACGAGCAGTACTTC
>NA|many|TRBJ2-2|TRBV10-3
CAISEGWTGELFF
TGTGCCATCAGTGAGGGGTGGACCGGGGAGCTGTTTTTT
>NA|NA|TRBJ2-2|TRBV9
CASSVPAANTGELFF
TGTGCCAGCAGCGTACCAGCGGCGAACACCGGGGAGCTGTTTTTT
>NA|few|TRBJ2-1|TRBV5-1
CASSFGTPDQFF
TGCGCCAGCAGCTTTGGGACGCCGGATCAGTTCTTC
>NA|few|TRBJ2-1|TRBV15
CATSRPGTPEGNEQFF
TGTGCCACCAGCAGACCCGGGACCCCGGAGGGGAATGAGCAGTTCTTC
>NA|many|TRBJ2-4|TRBV15
CATSRQSKNIQYF
TGTGCCACCAGCAGACAGTCCAAAAACATTCAGTACTTC
>NA|few|TRBJ1-2|TRBV20-1
CSAHCWEGDYGYTF
TGCAGTGCTCATTGTTGGGAGGGGGACTATGGCTACACCTTC
>TRBD2|many|TRBJ2-3|TRBV9
CASSWEGTDTQYF
TGTGCCAGCAGCTGGGAGGGTACAGATACGCAGTATTTT
>TRBD2|NA|TRBJ2-1|TRBV12-3/TRBV12-4
CASSLGGGRYNEQFF
TGTGCCAGCAGTTTAGGCGGGGGGAGGTACAATGAGCAGTTCTTC
>TRBD1|NA|TRBJ2-5|TRBV27
CASSPRTGWISGETQYF
TGTGCCAGCAGTCCCCGGACAGGGTGGATCTCCGGGGAGACCCAGTACTTC
>TRBD1|few|TRBJ2-3|TRBV29-1
CSVEGGQGATDTQYF
TGCAGCGTTGAGGGGGGACAGGGGGCAACAGATACGCAGTATTTT
>NA|few|TRBJ2-2|TRBV7-9
CASRLVGNTGELFF
TGTGCCAGCAGACTGGTCGGGAACACCGGGGAGCTGTTTTTT
>NA|few|TRBJ2-7|TRBV6-2/TRBV6-3
CASTQSEESAYEQYF
TGTGCCAGCACCCAAAGCGAGGAGTCAGCCTACGAGCAGTACTTC
>NA|few|TRBJ2-1|TRBV7-9
CAGEAVLYNEQFF
TGTGCGGGGGAGGCCGTCCTTTACAATGAGCAGTTCTTC
>NA|NA|TRBJ2-5|TRBV11-2
CASSFTRGVETQYF
TGTGCCAGCAGCTTTACTAGGGGGGTAGAGACCCAGTACTTC
>NA|many|TRBJ2-1|TRBV12-3/TRBV12-4
CASSRPEGWMANEQFF
TGTGCCAGCAGTAGGCCCGAGGGTTGGATGGCCAATGAGCAGTTCTTC
>NA|many|TRBJ2-1|TRBV7-2
CASSLVFRDQFF
TGTGCCAGCAGCTTAGTGTTCAGGGACCAGTTCTTC
>NA|NA|TRBJ2-7|TRBV6-2/TRBV6-3
CASSYWRPSYEQYF
TGTGCCAGCAGTTACTGGCGGCCCTCCTACGAGCAGTACTTC